This TCR beta chain was found in a study of CD8 T cells in ankylosing spondylitis. General study findings and limits: In ankylosing spondylitis patients, matched synovial fluid reportedly showed significant enrichment of disease-linked clones.

This clonotype was counted a few times. The target antigen is unknown. TCRdb re-called the 5' RACE reads through MiXCR, storing one row per CDR3 protein. The data hold hundreds of thousands of distinct CDR3 sequences, with more than 25% observed a single time. Losses at the gene ends were 5 bases for V and 7 bases for J; bases not matched to a gene: 8. The CDR3 has 15 residues. The chain recombines TRBV12-3 or TRBV12-4 with TRBJ2-4, with 10 positions matching TRBD2. The sample was blood, either unsorted or a sorted T cell fraction (not recorded which). The TCR was taken from a male donor with ankylosing spondylitis or in good health (not recorded which). Here the CDR3 reads CASSDGTSAFNIQYF. CDR3 bases: TGTGCCAGCAGTGACGGGACTAGCGCCTTTAACATTCAGTACTTC.